The T cell receptor (beta chain) described here comes from a study of shared clonotypes between healthy human individuals. Study as a whole: Two women and a few men aged 18 to 49 served as donors. Study-level findings and limits: Naive CD4 clonotype sharing across a handful of donors was about 5%. Non-shared clonotypes displayed generation probabilities falling below those of clonotypes present in all four donors.

Turning to this clone: As yet, its antigen is unknown.

Germline CDR1 and CDR2: SGHRS and YFSETQ. The CDR3 runs 13 residues. V was pared by 1 base and J by 5 bases, with 7 bases between. Deep-level assay runs were performed. Assay used: immunoSEQ multiplex PCR; TCRdb lists only in-frame clones, some missing. The sample has about 1.5 million clones, 96% seen once. This chain joins TRBV5-1 and TRBJ2-1; possibly TRBD1 or TRBD2 for D (5 bases each). This clonotype originated in a man aged 25 to 45 in good health. The sample was naive CD4+ T cells sorted from blood. The subset denotes: CD45RA+ positively selected. For the CDR3, the DNA is TGCGCCAGCAGCTTGCAGGGAGACAATGAGCAGTTCTTC. It translates to CASSLQGDNEQFF.